The 21 T cell receptor beta chains below all came from one sample that was sequenced in a study of blood T cell repertoires in COVID-19. TCRdb's table, derived via immunoSEQ multiplex PCR, lists solely in-frame clones and lacks some. This sample carries 20,000 to 30,000 clones, about 92% of them seen once, and the ten largest clones take just over 2%. Sequences were obtained from peripheral blood. The receptors come from a human donor in a cohort sampled during active COVID-19.

This chain joins TRBV11-2 and TRBJ2-1; TRBD1 matches 7 bases. This CDR3 has 14 residues. CDR1 SGHAT and CDR2 FQNNGV come from the germline V gene. The trim removed 6 bases at V and 7 bases at J, leaving 9 bases unmatched. For the CDR3, the DNA is TGTGCCAGCAGGGCGCAGGGGGTAAGGAATGAGCAGTTCTTC. It specifies CASRAQGVRNEQFF.

V and J are TRBV10-3 and TRBJ1-5; a possible D gene is TRBD1 (6 bases). The germline V gene encodes CDR1 ENHRY and CDR2 SYGVKD. Trimming took off 4 bases at V and 2 bases at J, with 12 bases between the two ends. The CDR3 length is 15 residues. CDR3 in amino acids: CAISGRGGGNQPQHF. CDR3 DNA: TGTGCCATCAGTGGGAGGGGGGGCGGCAATCAGCCCCAGCATTTT.

The V gene is TRBV5-3, the J gene TRBJ2-7, with TRBD1 matching over 10 bases. Being an ORF, TRBV5-3 has a function that is uncertain. The CDR3 covers 15 residues. The V and J ends lost 2 bases and 7 bases, in that order; junction bases with no gene match: 9. The CDR3 spells CARSFRDRGRREQYF. The CDR3 nucleotides read TGTGCCAGAAGCTTCCGTGACAGGGGGCGTAGGGAGCAGTACTTC.

The chain carries TRBV5-6 and TRBJ2-7; D remains ambiguous. Germline loops: CDR1 SGHDT, CDR2 YYEEEE. The V end was cut by 1 base, the J end by 2 bases, with 13 bases between. The CDR3 contains 15 residues. CDR3 in amino acids: CASSLKAAITYEQYF. The CDR3 nucleotides read TGTGCCAGCAGCTTGAAGGCAGCGATTACCTACGAGCAGTACTTC. The full variable domain, completed using reference TRBV5-6 and TRBJ2-7, is DAGVTQSPTHLIKTRGQQVTLRCSPKSGHDTVSWYQQALGQGPQFIFQYYEEEERQRGNFPDRFSGHQFPNYSSELNVNALLLGDSALYLCASSLKAAITYEQYFGPGTRLTVT.

V usage is TRBV27 and J usage is TRBJ2-3; maybe TRBD1 (6 bases). The CDR3 is 14 amino acids. Germline CDR1 reads MNHEY; CDR2 reads SMNVEV (reference sequence). The V end lost 7 bases, the J end lost 1 base, and 12 bases lay between the germline ends. The CDR3 sequence: CASIPYRGTDTQYF. CDR3 bases: TGTGCCAGCATTCCTTACAGGGGCACAGATACGCAGTATTTT.

This sequence joins TRBV30 and TRBJ1-5; 10 bases align to TRBD1. Germline lookup yields CDR1 GTSNPN and CDR2 SVGIG (reference sequence). The CDR3 covers 16 residues. The V segment lost 3 bases and the J segment 3 bases; nucleotides outside the gene matches: 8. The CDR3 loop is CAWSAGTGVSNQPQHF. The CDR3 coding sequence is TGTGCCTGGAGCGCCGGGACAGGGGTTTCCAATCAGCCCCAGCATTTT.

V is TRBV15 and J is TRBJ1-5; 9 nucleotides match TRBD1. CDR1 LNHNV and CDR2 YYDKDF come from the germline V gene (reference sequence). The trim removed 5 bases at V and 1 base at J, leaving 3 bases unmatched. This CDR3 has 15 residues. The CDR3, as DNA: TGTGCCACCAGCGGCGGGACAGGGAGCAATCAGCCCCAGCATTTT. Protein sequence: CATSGGTGSNQPQHF.

CDR3 region: CASRTENTGELFF. As DNA, the CDR3 is TGTGCCAGTAGGACAGAGAACACCGGGGAGCTGTTTTTT. V usage is TRBV2 and J usage is TRBJ2-2; D perhaps matches TRBD1 (6 bases). V was clipped by 9 bases and J by 1 base, with 9 bases between them. This CDR3 spans 13 amino acids. CDR1 and CDR2 (germline): SNHLY, FYNNEI.

The chain is built from TRBV28 and TRBJ2-3; TRBD2 aligns across 16 bases. Trimming at V came to 5 bases and at J to 7 bases, leaving 15 bases not matched to a gene. This CDR3 is 19 amino acids long. CDR1 and CDR2 from the germline V gene are MDHEN and SYDVKM. CDR3 bases: TGTGCCAGCAGTCCCTATGGTCCTGGGACTAGCGGGGGGGCGAATACGCAGTATTTT. Translating gives CASSPYGPGTSGGANTQYF.

The chain employs TRBV5-4 and TRBJ2-3; a weak D match, TRBD1 (6 bases). Germline V gives CDR1 SGHNT, CDR2 YYREEE (reference sequence). The CDR3 is 15 residues long. V lost 4 bases and J lost 2, with 14 bases in between. The DNA of the CDR3 is TGTGCCAGCAGCAAAACAGGGTACCCCACAGATACGCAGTATTTT. Residues: CASSKTGYPTDTQYF.

The V and J genes are TRBV25-1 and TRBJ2-5; possibly TRBD2 for D (5 bases). The CDR3 covers 13 residues. Germline V lookup: CDR1 MGHDK, CDR2 SYGVNS. Trimming shortened V by 7 bases and J by 2 bases, and 11 bases separated the two germline ends. This chain's CDR3 is CASTRAVQETQYF. The CDR3 DNA reads TGTGCCAGCACGAGGGCAGTGCAAGAGACCCAGTACTTC.

The chain couples TRBV19 to TRBJ1-2; D gene ambiguous. CDR1 and CDR2 from the germline V gene are LNHDA and SQIVND (reference sequence). Trimming took off 4 bases at V and 2 bases at J, with 11 bases between the two ends. The CDR3 contains 14 residues. The CDR3 sequence: CASSNVTKNYGYTF. In nucleotides, the CDR3 is TGTGCCAGTAGTAATGTGACAAAAAACTATGGCTACACCTTC.

The chain links TRBV7-2 to TRBJ2-1, with D possibly matching TRBD2 (5 bases). V was shortened by 2 bases and J by 4 bases, with 9 bases between the two germline ends. This CDR3 has 14 residues. Germline CDR1 is SGHTA and CDR2 is FQGNSA. CDR3 sequence: CASSLFGSYNEQFF. CDR3 bases: TGTGCCAGCAGCTTATTTGGGAGTTACAATGAGCAGTTCTTC.

This chain links TRBV4-2 with TRBJ2-3; D is unresolved. Deletions cut 0 bases from V and 9 bases from J, with 10 bases between. The CDR3 runs 13 residues. Germline V gives CDR1 LGHNA, CDR2 YNFKEQ. CDR3 in amino acids: CASSQEASETQYF. The CDR3 coding sequence is TGTGCCAGCAGCCAAGAGGCAAGCGAAACGCAGTATTTT.

This clone appeared once. V and J are TRBV3-1 (or the pseudogene TRBV3-2) and TRBJ2-5; D might be TRBD1 (5 bases). CDR3 size: 15 residues. Germline V CDR1 and CDR2: LGHDT, YNNKEL (reference sequence). Trimming removed 1 base from V and 5 bases from J, with 14 bases in between. The CDR3 sequence is CASSQGNAGLETQYF. Written as DNA, the CDR3 is TGTGCCAGCAGCCAAGGAAATGCAGGGCTGGAGACCCAGTACTTC.

The genes are TRBV7-9 and TRBJ1-1; 8 bases line up with TRBD1. The CDR3 spans 15 residues. Germline V gene lookup returns CDR1 SEHNR and CDR2 FQNEAQ (reference sequence). V dropped 6 bases and J dropped 4; count of bases not matched to a gene: 10. CDR3 sequence (DNA): TGTGCCAGCAGTTCCTTCCAGGGGGCTGGCACTGAAGCTTTCTTT. This translates into CASSSFQGAGTEAFF.

CDR3 nucleotide sequence: TGTGCCAGCAGTTTCACCGGGACAGGAGAAGCTTTCTTT. Protein: CASSFTGTGEAFF. The chain has TRBV12-3 or TRBV12-4 and TRBJ1-1, with TRBD1 matching over 8 bases. V shed 3 bases, J shed 8 bases, and the junction held 5 bases outside the gene matches. The CDR3 covers 13 residues.

The chain joins TRBV3-1 (or the pseudogene TRBV3-2) to TRBJ2-5; a possible D gene is TRBD2 (6 bases). Germline loops: CDR1 LGHDT, CDR2 YNNKEL (reference sequence). The CDR3 length is 13 residues. The V gene lost 1 base and the J gene lost 4 bases, with 7 bases spanning the gap. CDR3 protein: CASSQVGGETQYF. DNA of the CDR3: TGTGCCAGCAGCCAAGTCGGGGGAGAGACCCAGTACTTC.

The chain carries TRBV6-5 and TRBJ2-1; maybe TRBD2 (6 bases). CDR1 and CDR2 (germline): MNHEY, SVGAGI. With 5 bases removed from V and 5 bases from J, the gap between germline ends came to 16 bases. The CDR3 length is 15 residues. The CDR3 protein is CASSTQQGGNNEQFF. CDR3 bases: TGTGCCAGCAGTACCCAACAAGGAGGGAACAATGAGCAGTTCTTC.

The chain is built from TRBV7-2 and TRBJ2-6; D not resolved. This CDR3 is 17 amino acids long. Germline loops: CDR1 SGHTA, CDR2 FQGNSA. Deletions cut 5 bases from V and 9 bases from J, with 23 bases between. CDR3 in amino acids: CASSPREVRNQYNVLTF. In DNA, the CDR3 is TGTGCCAGCAGCCCGAGAGAGGTCCGAAACCAATACAACGTCCTGACTTTC.

V gene TRBV5-4 combines with J gene TRBJ2-1; 10 bases agree with TRBD2. The CDR3 contains 18 residues. Trimming cost V 5 bases and J 8 bases; bases outside gene matches: 19. Germline CDR1 is SGHNT and CDR2 is YYREEE (reference sequence). This chain's CDR3 is CASSLTSSGSRRGDEQFF. In DNA, the CDR3 is TGTGCCAGCAGTCTGACGTCTAGCGGGAGTCGGAGGGGCGATGAGCAGTTCTTC.